These T cell receptor beta chains were read from a single sample in a study of shared clonotypes between healthy human individuals. Profiling relied on immunoSEQ multiplex PCR, and the TCRdb table lists in-frame clones only, not all of them. The data show roughly 2 million clones, with about 95% seen just once and about 1.1% held by the top ten. Sequencing was done on a sample of naive CD8+ T cells sorted from blood. Receptors were obtained from a man aged 18 to 29 in good health. The CDR3 runs from the conserved cysteine through the conserved F or W. The D gene is left open where the match is weak.

DNA: TGTGCCAGCAGCTTATATTCGGGGGACTCCTACGAGCAGTACTTC
CDR3: CASSLYSGDSYEQYF
D: -
V: TRBV7-3
J: TRBJ2-7

DNA: TGCGCCAGCAGCTCGGGACAGGGACGGTACGAAAAACTGTTTTTT
CDR3: CASSSGQGRYEKLFF
D: TRBD1
V: TRBV5-1
J: TRBJ1-4

DNA: TGCGCCAGCAGCCCACTCGCCGGGACCCTGGACGAGACCCAGTACTTC
CDR3: CASSPLAGTLDETQYF
D: -
V: TRBV5-1
J: TRBJ2-5

DNA: TGCGCCAGCAGCCAGAAGGCAGGGTCCGGGGAGCTGTTTTTT
CDR3: CASSQKAGSGELFF
D: -
V: TRBV4-3
J: TRBJ2-2

DNA: TGTGCCAGCAGCTTATTGGGTTCAGATACGCAGTATTTT
CDR3: CASSLLGSDTQYF
D: -
V: TRBV7-2
J: TRBJ2-3

DNA: TGCGCCAGCAGCCAAGATGTGATAACCTACAATGAGCAGTTCTTC
CDR3: CASSQDVITYNEQFF
D: -
V: TRBV4-3
J: TRBJ2-1

DNA: TGTGCCAGCAGTTTCGGGGACCCCTCCTCTGAGCAGTACTTC
CDR3: CASSFGDPSSEQYF
D: -
V: TRBV27
J: TRBJ2-7

DNA: TGTGCCAGCAGTTTAAACGGTATAGCGGGGCGATCCTACAATGAGCAGTTCTTC
CDR3: CASSLNGIAGRSYNEQFF
D: TRBD2
V: TRBV27
J: TRBJ2-1

DNA: TGTGCCAGCAGTTCGAGCCCCGGGTACAATGAGCAGTTCTTC
CDR3: CASSSSPGYNEQFF
D: -
V: TRBV2
J: TRBJ2-1

DNA: TGTGCCAGCAGCGAAGGAGGACGTAATGAAAAACTGTTTTTT
CDR3: CASSEGGRNEKLFF
D: -
V: TRBV9
J: TRBJ1-4

DNA: TGTGCCAGCAGTTCCCCTAGATCCCAGGGTATCACTGAAGCTTTCTTT
CDR3: CASSSPRSQGITEAFF
D: -
V: TRBV28
J: TRBJ1-1

DNA: TGTGCCAGCAGTTCGGGACAGGGAACAGATACGCAGTATTTT
CDR3: CASSSGQGTDTQYF
D: TRBD1
V: TRBV7-9
J: TRBJ2-3